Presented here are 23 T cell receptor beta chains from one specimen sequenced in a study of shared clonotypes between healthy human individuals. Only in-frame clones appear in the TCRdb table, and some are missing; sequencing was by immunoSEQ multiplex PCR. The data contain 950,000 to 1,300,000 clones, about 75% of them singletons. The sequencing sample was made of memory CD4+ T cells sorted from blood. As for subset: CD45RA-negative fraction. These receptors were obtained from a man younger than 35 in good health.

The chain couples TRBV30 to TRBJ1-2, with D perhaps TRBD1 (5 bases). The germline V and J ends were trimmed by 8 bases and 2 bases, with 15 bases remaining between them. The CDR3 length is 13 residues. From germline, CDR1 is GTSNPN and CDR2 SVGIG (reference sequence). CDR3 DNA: TGTGCCGGGACGGCGGGCGGGAACTATGGCTACACCTTC. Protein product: CAGTAGGNYGYTF.

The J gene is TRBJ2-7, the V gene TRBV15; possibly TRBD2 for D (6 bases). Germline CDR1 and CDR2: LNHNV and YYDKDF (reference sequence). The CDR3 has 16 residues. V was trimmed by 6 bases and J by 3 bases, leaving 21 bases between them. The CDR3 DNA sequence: TGTGCCACCAGGGCACCGGGACTGGGTCCCGTCTACGAGCAGTACTTC. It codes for CATRAPGLGPVYEQYF.

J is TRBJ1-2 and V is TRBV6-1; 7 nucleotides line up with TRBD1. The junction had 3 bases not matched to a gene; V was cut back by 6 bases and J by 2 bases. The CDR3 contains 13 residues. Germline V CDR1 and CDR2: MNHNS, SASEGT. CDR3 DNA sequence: TGTGCCAGCAGAGGGACAGCCAACTATGGCTACACCTTC. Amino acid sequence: CASRGTANYGYTF.

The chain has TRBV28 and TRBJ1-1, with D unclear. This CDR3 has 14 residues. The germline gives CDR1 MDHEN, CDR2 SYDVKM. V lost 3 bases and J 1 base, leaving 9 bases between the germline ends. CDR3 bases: TGTGCCAGCAGTTTGCCCCAAGGGAACACTGAAGCTTTCTTT. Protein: CASSLPQGNTEAFF.

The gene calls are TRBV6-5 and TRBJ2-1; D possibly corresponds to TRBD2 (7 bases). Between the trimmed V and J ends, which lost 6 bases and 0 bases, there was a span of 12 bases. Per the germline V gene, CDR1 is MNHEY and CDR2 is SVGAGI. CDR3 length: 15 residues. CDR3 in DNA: TGTGCCAGCAGACCAGGGGACTACTCCTACAATGAGCAGTTCTTC. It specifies CASRPGDYSYNEQFF.

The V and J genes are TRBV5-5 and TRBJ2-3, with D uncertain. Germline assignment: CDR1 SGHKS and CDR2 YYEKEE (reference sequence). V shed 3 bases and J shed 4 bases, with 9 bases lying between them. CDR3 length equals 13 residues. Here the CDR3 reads CASSWVRADTQYF. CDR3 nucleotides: TGTGCCAGCAGCTGGGTTAGAGCAGATACGCAGTATTTT.

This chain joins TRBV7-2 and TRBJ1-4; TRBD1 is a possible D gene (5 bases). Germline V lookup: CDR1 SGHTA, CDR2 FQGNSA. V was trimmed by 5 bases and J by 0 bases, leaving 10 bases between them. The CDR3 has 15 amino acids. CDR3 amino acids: CASSVQGPTNEKLFF. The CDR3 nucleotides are TGTGCCAGCAGCGTCCAGGGACCAACTAATGAAAAACTGTTTTTT. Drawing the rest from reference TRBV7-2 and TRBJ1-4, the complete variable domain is GAGVSQSPSNKVTEKGKDVELRCDPISGHTALYWYRQSLGQGLEFLIYFQGNSAPDKSGLPSDRFSAERTGGSVSTLTIQRTQQEDSAVYLCASSVQGPTNEKLFFGSGTQLSVL.

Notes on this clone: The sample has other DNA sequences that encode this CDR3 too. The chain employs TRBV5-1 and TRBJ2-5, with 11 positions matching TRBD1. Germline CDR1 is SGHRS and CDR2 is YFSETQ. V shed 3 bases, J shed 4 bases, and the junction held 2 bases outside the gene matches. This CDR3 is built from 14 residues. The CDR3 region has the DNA TGCGCCAGCAGCTGGGGGACAGGGGGAGAGACCCAGTACTTC. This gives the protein CASSWGTGGETQYF.

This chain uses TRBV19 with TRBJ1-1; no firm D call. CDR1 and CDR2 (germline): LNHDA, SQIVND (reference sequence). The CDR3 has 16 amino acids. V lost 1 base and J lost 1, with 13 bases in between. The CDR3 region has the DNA TGTGCCAGTAGTATAGTTCGCGGTCGACCGAACACTGAAGCTTTCTTT. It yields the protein CASSIVRGRPNTEAFF.

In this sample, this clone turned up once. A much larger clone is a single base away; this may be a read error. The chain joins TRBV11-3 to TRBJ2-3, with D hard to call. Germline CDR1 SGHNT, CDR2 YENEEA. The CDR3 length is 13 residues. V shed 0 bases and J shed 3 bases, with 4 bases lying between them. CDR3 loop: CASSLERTDTQYF. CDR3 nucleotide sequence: TGTGCCAGCAGCTTAGAGAGGACAGATACGCAGTATTTT.

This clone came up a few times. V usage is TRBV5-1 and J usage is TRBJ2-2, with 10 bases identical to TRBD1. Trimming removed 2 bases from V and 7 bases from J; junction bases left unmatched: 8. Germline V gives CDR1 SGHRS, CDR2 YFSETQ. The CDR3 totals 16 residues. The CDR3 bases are TGCGCCAGCAGCTTCTGGACAGGGGGTAGCGGCGGGGAGCTGTTTTTT. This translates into CASSFWTGGSGGELFF.

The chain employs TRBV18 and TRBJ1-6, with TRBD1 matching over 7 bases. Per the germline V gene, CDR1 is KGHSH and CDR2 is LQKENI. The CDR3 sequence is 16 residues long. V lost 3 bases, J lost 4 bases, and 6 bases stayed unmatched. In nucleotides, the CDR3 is TGTGCCAGCTCACCCGACAGGGTGCGATATAATTCACCCCTCCACTTT. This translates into CASSPDRVRYNSPLHF.

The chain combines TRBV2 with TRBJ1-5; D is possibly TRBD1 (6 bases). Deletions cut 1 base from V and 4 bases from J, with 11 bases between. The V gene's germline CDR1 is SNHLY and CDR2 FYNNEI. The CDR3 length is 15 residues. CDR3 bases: TGTGCCAGCAGTGAAGACAGGGCGGGGAATCAGCCCCAGCATTTT. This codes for CASSEDRAGNQPQHF.

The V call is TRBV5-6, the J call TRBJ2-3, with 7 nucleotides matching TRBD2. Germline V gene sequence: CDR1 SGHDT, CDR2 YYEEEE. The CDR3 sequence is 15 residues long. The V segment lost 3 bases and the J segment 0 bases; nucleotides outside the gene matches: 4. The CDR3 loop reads CASSWLGGSTDTQYF. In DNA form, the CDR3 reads TGTGCCAGCAGCTGGTTGGGGGGGAGCACAGATACGCAGTATTTT. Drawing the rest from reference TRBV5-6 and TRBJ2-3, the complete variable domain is DAGVTQSPTHLIKTRGQQVTLRCSPKSGHDTVSWYQQALGQGPQFIFQYYEEEERQRGNFPDRFSGHQFPNYSSELNVNALLLGDSALYLCASSWLGGSTDTQYFGPGTRLTVL.

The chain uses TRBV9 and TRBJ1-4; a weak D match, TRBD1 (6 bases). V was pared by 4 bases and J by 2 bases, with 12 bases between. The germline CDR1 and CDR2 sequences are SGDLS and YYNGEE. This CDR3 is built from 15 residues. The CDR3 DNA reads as TGTGCCAGCAGCCCCATGGACAGTACTAATGAAAAACTGTTTTTT. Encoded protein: CASSPMDSTNEKLFF.

The CDR3 reads CASSPSGINQETQYF. In DNA form, the CDR3 reads TGCGCCAGCAGCCCTAGCGGGATCAACCAAGAGACCCAGTACTTC. The V call is TRBV4-1, the J call TRBJ2-5; 9 bases are a match to TRBD2. CDR3 length: 15 residues. J was trimmed by 0 bases and V by 4 bases; bases with no gene match: 3. CDR1 and CDR2 (germline): MGHRA, YSYEKL.

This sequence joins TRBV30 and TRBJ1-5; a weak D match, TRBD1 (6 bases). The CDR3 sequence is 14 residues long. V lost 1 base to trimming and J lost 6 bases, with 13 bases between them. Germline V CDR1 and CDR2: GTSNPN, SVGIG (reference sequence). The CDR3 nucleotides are TGTGCCTGGAGTGAATCGACAGGACGTCAGCCCCAGCATTTT. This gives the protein CAWSESTGRQPQHF. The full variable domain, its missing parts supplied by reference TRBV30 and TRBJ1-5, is SQTIHQWPATLVQPVGSPLSLECTVEGTSNPNLYWYRQAAGRGLQLLFYSVGIGQISSEVPQNLSASRPQDRQFILSSKKLLLSDSGFYLCAWSESTGRQPQHFGDGTRLSIL.

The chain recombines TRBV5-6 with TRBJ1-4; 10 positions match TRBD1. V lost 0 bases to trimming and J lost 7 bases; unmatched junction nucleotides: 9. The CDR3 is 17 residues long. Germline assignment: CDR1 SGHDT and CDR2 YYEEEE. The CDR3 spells CASSLDPGTGVGEKLFF. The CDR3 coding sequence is TGTGCCAGCAGCTTGGACCCCGGGACAGGGGTAGGTGAAAAACTGTTTTTT.

In nucleotides, the CDR3 is TGTGCCAGCAGTGCCAACGGGAGAAGGTACGAGCAGTACTTC. Translated: CASSANGRRYEQYF. The chain couples TRBV2 to TRBJ2-7; weak D call: TRBD2 (6 bases). Germline-derived CDR1 and CDR2 are SNHLY and FYNNEI. Trimming cost V 4 bases and J 4 bases, with 14 bases left between them. The CDR3 extends over 14 amino acids.

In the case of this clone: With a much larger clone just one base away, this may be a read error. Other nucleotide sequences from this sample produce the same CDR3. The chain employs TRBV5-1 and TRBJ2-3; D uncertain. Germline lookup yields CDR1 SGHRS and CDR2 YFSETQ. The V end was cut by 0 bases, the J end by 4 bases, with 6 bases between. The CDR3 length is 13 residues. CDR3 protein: CASSLGPADTQYF. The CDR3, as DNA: TGCGCCAGCAGCTTGGGCCCAGCAGATACGCAGTATTTT.

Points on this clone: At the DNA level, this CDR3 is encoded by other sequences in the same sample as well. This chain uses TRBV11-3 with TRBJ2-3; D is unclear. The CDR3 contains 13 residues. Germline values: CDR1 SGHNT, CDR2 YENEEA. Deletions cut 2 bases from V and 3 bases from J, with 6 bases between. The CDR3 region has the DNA TGTGCCAGCAGCTTACAAGGGACAGATACGCAGTATTTT. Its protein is CASSLQGTDTQYF.

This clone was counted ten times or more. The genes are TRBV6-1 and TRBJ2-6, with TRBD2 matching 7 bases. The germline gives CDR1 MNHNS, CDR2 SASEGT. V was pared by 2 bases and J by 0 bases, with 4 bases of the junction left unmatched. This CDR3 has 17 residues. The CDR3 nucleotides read TGTGCCAGCAGTGAAAGGTGGGGGGGCTCTGGGGCCAACGTCCTGACTTTC. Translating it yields CASSERWGGSGANVLTF.

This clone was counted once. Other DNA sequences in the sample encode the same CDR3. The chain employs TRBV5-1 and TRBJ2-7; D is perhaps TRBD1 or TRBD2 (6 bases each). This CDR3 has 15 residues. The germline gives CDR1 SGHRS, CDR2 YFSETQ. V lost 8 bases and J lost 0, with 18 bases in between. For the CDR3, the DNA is TGCGCCAGTTCTCTTGGGGGGCTGAGCTCCTACGAGCAGTACTTC. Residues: CASSLGGLSSYEQYF.